This TCR beta chain is drawn from a study of blood T cell repertoires in COVID-19. In the study overall: T cells, B-cell-depleted T cells, or PBMCs provided the cDNA or gDNA that served as material.

Looked up from germline, CDR1 is LNHDA and CDR2 is SQIVND (reference sequence). Trimming removed 4 bases from V and 2 bases from J, with 9 bases in between. The CDR3 spans 14 residues. Enrollees, about 18 to 89 years old, lived in 20 to 25 US areas. Cohort placement rested on clinical history that participants reported themselves. Only in-frame clones appear in the TCRdb table, and some are missing; sequencing was by immunoSEQ multiplex PCR. The repertoire holds fewer than 350,000 clones, around 89% seen once, with 1.5% to 2% in the top ten. The TCR was taken from a young woman with acute COVID-19. Sequencing used PBMCs or T cells enriched from blood (not recorded which). This chain connects TRBV19 to TRBJ1-5; TRBD1 might be the D (6 bases). CDR3 DNA sequence: TGTGCCAGTAGTACGGGGGGCGGCAATCAGCCCCAGCATTTT. The encoded protein is CASSTGGGNQPQHF.